The 32 T cell receptor beta chains below were found in one sample sequenced in a study of shared clonotypes between healthy human individuals. This table comes from immunoSEQ multiplex PCR, and its TCRdb copy is limited to in-frame clones, with some not included. The table includes about 2 million clones, 90% to 95% detected once. The sample comprised naive CD4+ T cells sorted from blood. The subset is: CD45RA+ positively selected. These receptors were taken from a man between 18 and 29 years old in good health.

This clone turned up a few times. Distinct nucleotide sequences in the sample also encode this CDR3. J is TRBJ2-7 and V is TRBV6-6; D is uncertain. The V end lost 2 bases, the J end lost 0 bases, and 8 bases lay between the germline ends. The CDR3 spans 14 residues. CDR1 MNHNY and CDR2 SVGAGI come from the germline V gene (reference sequence). The CDR3, as DNA: TGTGCCAGCAGTTACCTGGCTAGCTCCTACGAGCAGTACTTC. It translates to CASSYLASSYEQYF.

This clone has just one count. The V and J genes are TRBV30 and TRBJ2-7; TRBD1 agrees at 10 bases. The V segment lost 4 bases and the J segment 4 bases; nucleotides outside the gene matches: 7. The CDR3 covers 14 residues. Germline V CDR1 and CDR2: GTSNPN, SVGIG (reference sequence). The CDR3 sequence is CAWKRQGAEYEQYF. The CDR3 DNA reads as TGTGCCTGGAAACGACAGGGGGCGGAGTACGAGCAGTACTTC.

This clone was observed once. CDR3 coding DNA: TGTGCCAGCAGCCCAAGTTGGGACGTGGGATCTTTCTTT. It specifies CASSPSWDVGSFF. This chain links TRBV5-6 with TRBJ1-1, with D maybe TRBD1 (5 bases). CDR3 length: 13 amino acids. In germline, CDR1 is SGHDT, CDR2 YYEEEE. Between the trimmed V and J ends, which lost 4 bases and 12 bases, there was a span of 19 bases.

The table lists this clone with a count of one. V is TRBV7-9 and J is TRBJ2-7; 8 bases line up with TRBD1. The J segment lost 2 bases and the V segment lost 4 bases, leaving 7 bases of the junction unmatched. This CDR3 comprises 15 residues. CDR1 is SEHNR and CDR2 is FQNEAQ in the germline V gene (reference sequence). The CDR3 sequence: CASSSTGAPTYEQYF. In nucleotides, the CDR3 is TGTGCCAGCAGCTCGACAGGGGCGCCAACCTACGAGCAGTACTTC.

J is TRBJ2-7 and V is TRBV28; the match to TRBD1 covers 10 bases. The V gene end was trimmed by 8 bases and the J gene end by 2 bases; junction bases not matched to a gene: 12. The V gene's germline CDR1 is MDHEN and CDR2 SYDVKM. The CDR3 is 16 amino acids. The CDR3 bases are TGTGCCAGCCACAAAACCCGGACAGGGGGGCCCTACGAGCAGTACTTC. Translation: CASHKTRTGGPYEQYF.

The V and J genes are TRBV6-5 and TRBJ1-2; 9 bases are shared with TRBD1. J gave up 6 bases and V 4 bases, and 3 bases lay outside the gene matches. CDR3 size: 13 residues. Per the germline V gene, CDR1 is MNHEY and CDR2 is SVGAGI. CDR3 sequence reads: CASSSTGGDGYTF. The CDR3 region has the DNA TGTGCCAGCAGTTCGACAGGGGGGGATGGCTACACCTTC.

The genes are TRBV5-8 and TRBJ2-3; D not resolved. V gave up 1 base and J gave up 2 bases, with 11 bases separating them. CDR1 and CDR2 from the germline V gene are SGHTS and YDEGEE. This CDR3 is built from 15 residues. The CDR3 reads CASSLQQKDTDTQYF. CDR3 DNA sequence: TGTGCCAGCAGCTTGCAGCAGAAAGACACAGATACGCAGTATTTT.

V usage is TRBV5-1 and J usage is TRBJ2-3, with D possibly TRBD2 on 6 matching bases. Trimming stripped 2 bases from V and 6 bases from J, with 19 bases between. The germline CDR1 and CDR2 sequences are SGHRS and YFSETQ. The CDR3 has 16 amino acids. CDR3 residues: CASSLSGTSSSDTQYF. CDR3 DNA: TGCGCCAGCAGCTTATCCGGGACTTCGTCGTCGGATACGCAGTATTTT.

The genes are TRBV9 and TRBJ1-3; D might be TRBD1 (6 bases). This CDR3 contains 17 residues. Trimming removed 4 bases at V and 0 bases at J, with 17 bases between. Germline V gene data show CDR1 as SGDLS and CDR2 as YYNGEE. The CDR3 DNA reads TGTGCCAGCAGCTCGAGGGCCAGGGGATCCTCTGGAAACACCATATATTTT. It translates to CASSSRARGSSGNTIYF. Supplemented by reference TRBV9 and TRBJ1-3, the full variable domain reads DSGVTQTPKHLITATGQRVTLRCSPRSGDLSVYWYQQSLDQGLQFLIQYYNGEERAKGNILERFSAQQFPDLHSELNLSSLELGDSALYFCASSSRARGSSGNTIYFGEGSWLTVV.

About this clone itself: Other DNA sequences of this sample code for an identical CDR3. The rearrangement joins TRBV18 to TRBJ2-1; the D is unclear. CDR3 size: 12 residues. Germline V gene sequence: CDR1 KGHSH, CDR2 LQKENI. V was cut by 2 bases and J by 7 bases, with 6 bases left in between. In DNA, the CDR3 is TGTGCCAGCTCACCAGGGTTGAATGAGCAGTTCTTC. Translation: CASSPGLNEQFF.

The chain combines TRBV6-6 with TRBJ1-2, with D perhaps TRBD1 (5 bases). CDR3 length: 13 amino acids. V gave up 7 bases and J gave up 4 bases, with 13 bases separating them. The germline V gene encodes CDR1 MNHNY and CDR2 SVGAGI (reference sequence). This CDR3 reads CASIGDESYGYTF. The CDR3 region has the DNA TGTGCCAGCATTGGGGACGAGTCCTATGGCTACACCTTC.

The rearrangement links TRBV5-4 to TRBJ2-3; 9 positions agree with TRBD1. V shed 4 bases and J 6 bases; nucleotides not matched to a gene: 9. CDR1 is SGHNT, CDR2 YYREEE, per germline (reference sequence). The CDR3 runs to 15 residues. DNA for the CDR3: TGTGCCAGCAGCCCGCGGGACAGGGTGATTGATACGCAGTATTTT. It specifies CASSPRDRVIDTQYF.

This clone was recorded only once. The V call is TRBV7-2, the J call TRBJ2-3; TRBD1 aligns across 7 bases. Germline V gene lookup returns CDR1 SGHTA and CDR2 FQGNSA. This CDR3 region has 15 residues. Trimming removed 8 bases from V and 0 bases from J; junction bases left unmatched: 8. CDR3 amino acids: CASVRTGISTDTQYF. CDR3 nucleotide sequence: TGTGCCAGCGTCCGGACAGGAATAAGCACAGATACGCAGTATTTT.

In DNA, the CDR3 is TGTGCCAGCAGCTTCGTCCCCGGTTACGAGCAGTACTTC. It is translated as CASSFVPGYEQYF. This chain uses TRBV7-2 with TRBJ2-7; no firm D call. The CDR3 length is 13 residues. Germline CDR1 is SGHTA and CDR2 is FQGNSA. V was clipped by 3 bases and J by 4 bases, with 10 bases between them. Drawing the rest from reference TRBV7-2 and TRBJ2-7, the complete variable domain is GAGVSQSPSNKVTEKGKDVELRCDPISGHTALYWYRQSLGQGLEFLIYFQGNSAPDKSGLPSDRFSAERTGGSVSTLTIQRTQQEDSAVYLCASSFVPGYEQYFGPGTRLTVT.

Notes on this clone: The sample carries other DNA sequences with the same CDR3. This chain connects TRBV27 to TRBJ2-5, with D perhaps TRBD2 (5 bases). Trimming pared 3 bases from V and 3 bases from J, leaving 8 bases between. Germline V gives CDR1 MNHEY, CDR2 SMNVEV (reference sequence). The CDR3 totals 13 residues. DNA for the CDR3: TGTGCCAGCAGTTTTGTGGGAGAAGAGACCCAGTACTTC. This translates into CASSFVGEETQYF.

The chain employs TRBV21-1 and TRBJ2-7; TRBD2, the table's D call, was not compared with the DNA. TRBV21-1 is labeled a pseudogene. The CDR3 is 17 amino acids. DNA for the CDR3: TGTGCCAGCGTGAAGTGGTTGGGGAGACGGTGCTCCTACGAGCAGTACTTC. It yields the protein CASVKWLGRRCSYEQYF.

V is TRBV2 and J is TRBJ2-7; 8 positions agree with TRBD1. J lost 4 bases, V lost 6 bases, and 11 bases had no gene match. Looked up from germline, CDR1 is SNHLY and CDR2 is FYNNEI. This CDR3 has 15 amino acids. As DNA, the CDR3 is TGTGCCAGCAGCTCCCCAGACAGGGGAAAATACGAGCAGTACTTC. Amino acids: CASSSPDRGKYEQYF. Looking up the rest from reference TRBV2 and TRBJ2-7 gives the full variable domain: EPEVTQTPSHQVTQMGQEVILRCVPISNHLYFYWYRQILGQKVEFLVSFYNNEISEKSEIFDDQFSVERPDGSNFTLKIRSTKLEDSAMYFCASSSPDRGKYEQYFGPGTRLTVT.

V usage is TRBV10-3 and J usage is TRBJ1-5; D perhaps matches TRBD1 (6 bases). Germline loops: CDR1 ENHRY, CDR2 SYGVKD. This CDR3 has 15 residues. Between the trimmed V and J ends, which lost 0 bases and 7 bases, there was a span of 13 bases. The CDR3 sequence is CAISESTQGEQPQHF. The CDR3 bases are TGTGCCATCAGTGAGTCGACACAGGGCGAACAGCCCCAGCATTTT.

The sample holds one count of this clone. The V and J genes are TRBV9 and TRBJ1-2; 8 positions match TRBD1. After removal of 2 bases from V and 4 bases from J, the junction contained 13 bases not matched to a gene. CDR3 length: 17 amino acids. CDR1 is SGDLS and CDR2 is YYNGEE in the germline V gene. DNA of the CDR3: TGTGCCAGCAGCGTTGGCAGCTCAGGGGGCGGAAGCTATGGCTACACCTTC. Protein sequence: CASSVGSSGGGSYGYTF.

A word on this clone: A read error may account for a junction end that differs from germline. The chain is built from TRBV18 and TRBJ2-1, with D perhaps being TRBD1 or TRBD2 (5 bases each). Germline CDR1 and CDR2: KGHSH and LQKENI. The CDR3 is made up of 13 amino acids. CDR3 loop: CAGSGTRDNEQFF. The CDR3, as DNA: TGTGCCGGCTCAGGGACGAGAGACAATGAGCAGTTCTTC. The whole variable domain, remainder taken from reference TRBV18 and TRBJ2-1, is NAGVMQNPRHLVRRRGQEARLRCSPMKGHSHVYWYRQLPEEGLKFMVYLQKENIIDESGMPKERFSAEFPKEGPSILRIQQVVRGDSAAYFCAGSGTRDNEQFFGPGTRLTVL.

The V and J genes are TRBV29-1 and TRBJ1-1, with D possibly being TRBD1 (6 bases). This CDR3 contains 11 residues. Germline V gene data show CDR1 as SQVTM and CDR2 as ANQGSEA. V was cut by 4 bases and J by 11 bases, with 14 bases left in between. The CDR3 protein is CSVGTADRAFF. CDR3 coding DNA: TGCAGCGTTGGGACAGCCGATAGGGCTTTCTTT.

This sequence joins TRBV10-3 and TRBJ1-4; no clear D gene. The V and J ends lost 11 bases and 7 bases respectively, with 20 bases between them. The CDR3 length is 14 residues. Germline CDR1 is ENHRY and CDR2 is SYGVKD. The CDR3 nucleotides are TGTGCCGTCCGACCCAGCCTCCTTGGTGAAAAACTGTTTTTT. Its translation: CAVRPSLLGEKLFF.

The chain uses TRBV30 and TRBJ2-5; D is possibly TRBD2 (6 bases). The V gene's germline CDR1 is GTSNPN and CDR2 SVGIG (reference sequence). The CDR3 is 14 amino acids. With 0 bases removed from V and 6 bases from J, the gap between germline ends came to 14 bases. The CDR3 sequence is CAWSVRRDRQTQYF. The CDR3, as DNA: TGTGCCTGGAGTGTGAGGCGGGACCGGCAGACCCAGTACTTC.

The rearrangement joins TRBV28 to TRBJ1-5; a possible D gene is TRBD1 (5 bases). CDR3 length: 16 amino acids. CDR1 MDHEN and CDR2 SYDVKM come from the germline V gene. Deletions cut 6 bases from V and 0 bases from J, with 15 bases between. CDR3 loop: CASRGDRAYSNQPQHF. For the CDR3, the DNA is TGTGCCAGCAGGGGGGACCGAGCATATAGCAATCAGCCCCAGCATTTT.

This chain links TRBV11-2 with TRBJ1-1; D not resolved. Trimming removed 6 bases at V and 0 bases at J, with 5 bases between. This CDR3 region has 12 residues. In germline, CDR1 is SGHAT, CDR2 FQNNGV. CDR3 protein: CASSLMNTEAFF. The CDR3 DNA is TGTGCCAGCAGTCTGATGAACACTGAAGCTTTCTTT. Filled out from reference TRBV11-2 and TRBJ1-1, the complete variable domain reads EAGVAQSPRYKIIEKRQSVAFWCNPISGHATLYWYQQILGQGPKLLIQFQNNGVVDDSQLPKDRFSAERLKGVDSTLKIQPAKLEDSAVYLCASSLMNTEAFFGQGTRLTVV.

This chain joins TRBV19 and TRBJ2-7, with TRBD1 identical over 9 bases. After removal of 5 bases from V and 2 bases from J, the junction contained 13 bases not matched to a gene. The germline V gene encodes CDR1 LNHDA and CDR2 SQIVND (reference sequence). This CDR3 is 17 amino acids long. Written as DNA, the CDR3 is TGTGCCAGTAGTCACATCCTTACAGGGGGCAGGGCCTACGAGCAGTACTTC. It is translated as CASSHILTGGRAYEQYF.

The gene calls are TRBV6-5 and TRBJ1-2, with a possible D match to TRBD1 (5 bases). This CDR3 region has 14 residues. In germline, CDR1 is MNHEY, CDR2 SVGAGI. Trimming removed 2 bases at V and 4 bases at J, with 11 bases between. CDR3 nucleotide sequence: TGTGCCAGCAGTTACGGCAGGGCCGGCTATGGCTACACCTTC. Protein sequence: CASSYGRAGYGYTF.

V and J are TRBV25-1 and TRBJ2-7, with TRBD2 identical over 9 bases. CDR1 and CDR2 from the germline V gene are MGHDK and SYGVNS. The CDR3 consists of 16 residues. After removal of 1 base from V and 1 base from J, the junction contained 5 bases not matched to a gene. The CDR3: CASSESGLAGSYEQYF. CDR3 nucleotide sequence: TGTGCCAGCAGTGAATCGGGGCTAGCGGGGTCCTACGAGCAGTACTTC.

The chain joins TRBV4-1 to TRBJ1-2; D is unresolved. This CDR3 is 15 amino acids long. Germline V gene lookup returns CDR1 MGHRA and CDR2 YSYEKL. Deletions cut 1 base from V and 1 base from J, with 10 bases between. The CDR3 reads CASSQVEAFNYGYTF. DNA for the CDR3: TGCGCCAGCAGCCAAGTCGAGGCTTTTAACTATGGCTACACCTTC.

The gene calls are TRBV19 and TRBJ2-6; no reliable D call. The V gene lost 6 bases and the J gene lost 0 bases, with 12 bases spanning the gap. This CDR3 is built from 16 residues. Per the germline V gene, CDR1 is LNHDA and CDR2 is SQIVND (reference sequence). The CDR3 coding sequence is TGTGCCAGTAGCCTTAAGGCAGTCTCTGGGGCCAACGTCCTGACTTTC. Amino acid sequence: CASSLKAVSGANVLTF.

The genes are TRBV2 and TRBJ2-5; D call uncertain. Looked up from germline, CDR1 is SNHLY and CDR2 is FYNNEI. The CDR3 runs 14 residues. V was clipped by 5 bases and J by 0 bases, with 10 bases between them. The CDR3 DNA sequence: TGTGCCAGCAGTAAGAGAGTGGACCAAGAGACCCAGTACTTC. The encoded protein is CASSKRVDQETQYF.

J is TRBJ2-2 and V is TRBV6-6; TRBD2 matches 15 bases. The V gene end was trimmed by 6 bases and the J gene end by 5 bases; junction bases not matched to a gene: 4. CDR1 MNHNY and CDR2 SVGAGI come from the germline V gene (reference sequence). This CDR3 has 16 amino acids. The CDR3 DNA reads as TGTGCCAGCAGCCGGACTAGCGGGAGGGGGACCGGGGAGCTGTTTTTT. Protein sequence: CASSRTSGRGTGELFF.